This T cell receptor (beta chain) appears in the sequencing data of a study of blood T cell repertoires in COVID-19. The overall study: COVID-19 samples from acute and convalescent phases originated in the United States, Italy and Spain. Sample material is recorded as cDNA or gDNA derived from T cells, B-cell-depleted T cells, or PBMCs.

This CDR3 is 13 amino acids long. The V end was cut by 3 bases, the J end by 6 bases, with 12 bases between. Under the authors' procedure: Amplification from reference gene primers served as the basis for estimated nucleated cell counts. The method was immunoSEQ multiplex PCR; TCRdb's version includes in-frame clones alone and lacks a portion of them. For V, J and clone size, that table is used; D and trimming come from the DNA. Here the sample spans about 220,000 clones, about 79% being singletons. The V call is TRBV12-3 or TRBV12-4, the J call TRBJ2-7; no firm D call. Material for sequencing was peripheral blood. The receptor was derived from a man aged 35-49 years who had recovered from COVID-19. This CDR3 is CASSLRAPLEQYF. DNA for the CDR3: TGTGCCAGCAGTTTGAGAGCCCCCCTCGAGCAGTACTTC.